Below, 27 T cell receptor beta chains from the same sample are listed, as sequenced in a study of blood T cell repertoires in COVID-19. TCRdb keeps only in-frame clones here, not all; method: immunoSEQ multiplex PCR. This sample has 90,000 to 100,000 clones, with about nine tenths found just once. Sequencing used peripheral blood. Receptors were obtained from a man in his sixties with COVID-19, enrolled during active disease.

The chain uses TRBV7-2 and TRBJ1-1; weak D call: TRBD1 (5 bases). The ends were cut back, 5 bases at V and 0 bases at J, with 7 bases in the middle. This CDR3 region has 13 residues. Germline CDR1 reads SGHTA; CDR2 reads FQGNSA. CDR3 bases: TGTGCCAGCAGCAGGACAATGAACACTGAAGCTTTCTTT. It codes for CASSRTMNTEAFF.

CDR3 residues: CASSPPDRGPPTYEQYF. The CDR3 DNA sequence: TGTGCCAGCAGTCCCCCCGACAGGGGTCCCCCTACCTACGAGCAGTACTTC. The chain recombines TRBV28 with TRBJ2-7; TRBD1 matches at 8 bases. With 5 bases clipped from V and 2 bases from J, the junction kept 14 bases outside the gene matches. This CDR3 has 17 residues. Germline V gene lookup returns CDR1 MDHEN and CDR2 SYDVKM.

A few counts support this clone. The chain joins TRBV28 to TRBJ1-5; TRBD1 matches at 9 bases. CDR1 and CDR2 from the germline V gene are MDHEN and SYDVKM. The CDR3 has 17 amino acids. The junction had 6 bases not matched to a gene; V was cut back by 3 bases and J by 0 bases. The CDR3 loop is CASSFTGGAYSNQPQHF. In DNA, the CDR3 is TGTGCCAGCAGTTTCACAGGGGGCGCATATAGCAATCAGCCCCAGCATTTT. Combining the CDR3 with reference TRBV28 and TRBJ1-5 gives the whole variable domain DVKVTQSSRYLVKRTGEKVFLECVQDMDHENMFWYRQDPGLGLRLIYFSYDVKMKEKGDIPEGYSVSREKKERFSLILESASTNQTSMYLCASSFTGGAYSNQPQHFGDGTRLSIL.

For the CDR3, the DNA is TGTGCCAGCAGCTCCCTGGACGAGGGATACAATGAGCAGTTCTTC. Its protein is CASSSLDEGYNEQFF. V and J are TRBV11-3 and TRBJ2-1; D is perhaps TRBD2 (5 bases). CDR3 length: 15 residues. Germline V lookup: CDR1 SGHNT, CDR2 YENEEA. Trimming removed 4 bases from V and 4 bases from J, with 14 bases in between.

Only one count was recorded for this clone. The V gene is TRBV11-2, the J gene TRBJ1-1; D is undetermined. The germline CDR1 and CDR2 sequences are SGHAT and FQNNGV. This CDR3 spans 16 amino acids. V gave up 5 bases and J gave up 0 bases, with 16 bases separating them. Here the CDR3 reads CASSPSRGSMNTEAFF. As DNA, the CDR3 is TGTGCCAGCAGCCCGTCAAGAGGGAGCATGAACACTGAAGCTTTCTTT.

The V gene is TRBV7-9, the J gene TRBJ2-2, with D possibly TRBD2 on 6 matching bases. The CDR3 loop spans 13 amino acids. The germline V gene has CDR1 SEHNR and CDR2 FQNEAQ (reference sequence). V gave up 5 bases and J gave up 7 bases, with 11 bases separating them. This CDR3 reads CASSHGGGGELFF. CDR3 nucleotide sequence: TGTGCCAGCAGCCACGGGGGTGGCGGGGAGCTGTTTTTT.

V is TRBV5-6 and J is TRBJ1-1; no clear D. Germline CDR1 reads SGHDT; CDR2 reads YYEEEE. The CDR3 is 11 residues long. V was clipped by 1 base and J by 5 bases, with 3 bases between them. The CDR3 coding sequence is TGTGCCAGCAGCTTGCGGACTGAAGCTTTCTTT. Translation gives CASSLRTEAFF. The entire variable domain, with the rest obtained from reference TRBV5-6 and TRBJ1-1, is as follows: DAGVTQSPTHLIKTRGQQVTLRCSPKSGHDTVSWYQQALGQGPQFIFQYYEEEERQRGNFPDRFSGHQFPNYSSELNVNALLLGDSALYLCASSLRTEAFFGQGTRLTVV.

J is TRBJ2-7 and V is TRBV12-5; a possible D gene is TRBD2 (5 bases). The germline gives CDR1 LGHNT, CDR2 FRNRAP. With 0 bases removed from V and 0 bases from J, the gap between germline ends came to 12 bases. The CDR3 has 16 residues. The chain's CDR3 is CASGLVVDSRSYEQYF. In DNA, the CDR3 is TGTGCTAGTGGTTTGGTCGTGGACTCACGCTCCTACGAGCAGTACTTC.

The CDR3 is CAGGAGAGFADEQFF. CDR3 sequence (DNA): TGTGCCGGGGGGGCGGGAGCAGGGTTCGCGGATGAGCAGTTCTTC. The chain employs TRBV30 and TRBJ2-1; a possible D gene is TRBD2 (7 bases). CDR1 and CDR2 (germline): GTSNPN, SVGIG (reference sequence). With 8 bases removed from V and 8 bases from J, the gap between germline ends came to 25 bases. This CDR3 has 15 residues.

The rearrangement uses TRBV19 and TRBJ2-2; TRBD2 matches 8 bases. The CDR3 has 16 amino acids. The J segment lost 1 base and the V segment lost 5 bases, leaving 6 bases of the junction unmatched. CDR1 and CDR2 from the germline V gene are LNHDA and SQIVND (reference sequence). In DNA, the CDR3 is TGTGCCAGTAGTCTCGGGAGGGATATGAACACCGGGGAGCTGTTTTTT. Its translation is CASSLGRDMNTGELFF.

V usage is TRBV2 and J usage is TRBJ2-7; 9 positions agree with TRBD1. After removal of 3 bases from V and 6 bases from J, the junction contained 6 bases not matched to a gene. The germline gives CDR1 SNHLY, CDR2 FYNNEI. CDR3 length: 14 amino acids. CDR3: CASSDTGGGFEQYF. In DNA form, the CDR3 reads TGTGCCAGCAGTGATACAGGGGGCGGGTTCGAGCAGTACTTC.

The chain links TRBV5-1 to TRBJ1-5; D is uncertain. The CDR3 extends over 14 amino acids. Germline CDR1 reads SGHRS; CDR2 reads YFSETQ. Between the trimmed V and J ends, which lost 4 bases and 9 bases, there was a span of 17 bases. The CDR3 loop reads CASSPGPASGPQHF. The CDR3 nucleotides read TGCGCCAGCAGCCCCGGCCCGGCCTCGGGGCCCCAGCATTTT.

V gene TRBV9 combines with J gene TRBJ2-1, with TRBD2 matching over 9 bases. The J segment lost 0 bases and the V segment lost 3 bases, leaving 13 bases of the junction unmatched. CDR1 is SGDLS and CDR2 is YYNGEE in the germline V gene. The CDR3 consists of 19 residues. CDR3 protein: CASSDRPPSGASSYNEQFF. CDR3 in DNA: TGTGCCAGCAGCGACCGTCCTCCTAGCGGGGCAAGCTCCTACAATGAGCAGTTCTTC.

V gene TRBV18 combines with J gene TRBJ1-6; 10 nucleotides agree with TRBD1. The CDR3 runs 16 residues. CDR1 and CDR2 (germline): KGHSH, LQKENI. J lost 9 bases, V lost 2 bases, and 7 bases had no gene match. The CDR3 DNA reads TGTGCCAGCTCACCAACCCGGGACAGGGGTGGTTCACCCCTCCACTTT. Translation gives CASSPTRDRGGSPLHF.

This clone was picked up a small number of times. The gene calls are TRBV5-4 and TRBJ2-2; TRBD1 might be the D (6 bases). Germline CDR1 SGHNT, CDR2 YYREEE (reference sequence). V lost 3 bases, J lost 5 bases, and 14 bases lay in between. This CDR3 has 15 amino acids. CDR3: CASSSPGQGTGELFF. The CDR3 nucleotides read TGTGCCAGCAGCTCGCCGGGACAAGGGACCGGGGAGCTGTTTTTT.

The CDR3, as DNA: TGTGCCAGTAGTACCGCGACAGGGGGCGGAGAAAAACTGTTTTTT. Residues: CASSTATGGGEKLFF. The V call is TRBV19, the J call TRBJ1-4; 10 nucleotides line up with TRBD1. V shed 4 bases, J shed 8 bases, and the junction held 7 bases outside the gene matches. This CDR3 region has 15 residues. Germline V gives CDR1 LNHDA, CDR2 SQIVND (reference sequence).

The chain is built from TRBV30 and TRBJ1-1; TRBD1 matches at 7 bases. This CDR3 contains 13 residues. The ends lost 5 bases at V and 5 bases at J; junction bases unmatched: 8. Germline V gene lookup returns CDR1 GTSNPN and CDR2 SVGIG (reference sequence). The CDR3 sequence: CAWDTGVGTEAFF. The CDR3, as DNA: TGTGCCTGGGATACAGGGGTCGGGACTGAAGCTTTCTTT.

CDR3 in DNA: TGTGCCAGCAGCCAATGGACACATGAAGCTTTCTTT. Its protein product is CASSQWTHEAFF. The rearrangement links TRBV14 to TRBJ1-1; TRBD1 might be the D (5 bases). Germline loops: CDR1 SGHDN, CDR2 FVKESK. V was trimmed by 2 bases and J by 7 bases, leaving 8 bases between them. There are 12 residues in the CDR3.

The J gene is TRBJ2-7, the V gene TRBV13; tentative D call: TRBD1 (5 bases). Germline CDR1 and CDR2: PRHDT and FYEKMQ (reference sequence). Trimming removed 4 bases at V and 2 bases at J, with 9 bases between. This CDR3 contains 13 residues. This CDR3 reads CASSSDTTYEQYF. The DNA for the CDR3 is TGTGCCAGCAGCTCGGACACTACCTACGAGCAGTACTTC. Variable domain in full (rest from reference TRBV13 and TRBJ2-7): AAGVIQSPRHLIKEKRETATLKCYPIPRHDTVYWYQQGPGQDPQFLISFYEKMQSDKGSIPDRFSAQQFSDYHSELNMSSLELGDSALYFCASSSDTTYEQYFGPGTRLTVT.

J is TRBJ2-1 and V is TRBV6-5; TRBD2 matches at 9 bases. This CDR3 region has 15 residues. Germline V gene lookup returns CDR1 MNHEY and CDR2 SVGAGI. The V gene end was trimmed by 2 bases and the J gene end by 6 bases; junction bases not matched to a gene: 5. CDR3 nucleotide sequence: TGTGCCAGCAGTTACGCGGGAGGGATAGTCAATGAGCAGTTCTTC. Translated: CASSYAGGIVNEQFF.

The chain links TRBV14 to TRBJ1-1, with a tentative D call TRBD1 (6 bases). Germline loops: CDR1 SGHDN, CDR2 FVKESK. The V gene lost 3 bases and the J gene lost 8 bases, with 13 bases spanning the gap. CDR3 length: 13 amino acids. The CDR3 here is CASSHAGEKEAFF. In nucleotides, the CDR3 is TGTGCCAGCAGCCATGCAGGGGAGAAGGAAGCTTTCTTT.

CDR3 sequence: CASSGQIQETQYF. The DNA of the CDR3 is TGTGCCAGCTCTGGCCAGATCCAAGAGACCCAGTACTTC. This chain joins TRBV2 and TRBJ2-5; D gene ambiguous. Germline CDR1 SNHLY, CDR2 FYNNEI. This CDR3 has 13 amino acids. Trimming took off 8 bases at V and 1 base at J, with 11 bases between the two ends.

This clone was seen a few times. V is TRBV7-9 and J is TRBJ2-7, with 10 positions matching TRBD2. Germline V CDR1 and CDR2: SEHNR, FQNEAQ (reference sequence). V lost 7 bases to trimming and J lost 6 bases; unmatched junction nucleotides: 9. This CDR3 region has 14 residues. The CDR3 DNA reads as TGTGCCAGCATCGATAGCGGGAGGTCGAGCGAGCAGTACTTC. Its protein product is CASIDSGRSSEQYF.

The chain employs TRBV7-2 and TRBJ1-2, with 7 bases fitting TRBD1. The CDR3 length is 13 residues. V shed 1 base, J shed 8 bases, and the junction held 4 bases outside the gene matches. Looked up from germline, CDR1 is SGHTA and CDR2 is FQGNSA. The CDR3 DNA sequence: TGTGCCAGCAGCTTAGGACAGGGTTACGGCTACACCTTC. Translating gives CASSLGQGYGYTF.

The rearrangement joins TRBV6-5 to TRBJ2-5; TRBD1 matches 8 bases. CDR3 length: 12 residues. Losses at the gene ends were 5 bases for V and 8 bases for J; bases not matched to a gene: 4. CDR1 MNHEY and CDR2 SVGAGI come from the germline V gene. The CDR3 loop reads CASSRTGITQYF. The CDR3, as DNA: TGTGCCAGCAGTAGGACAGGGATCACCCAGTACTTC.

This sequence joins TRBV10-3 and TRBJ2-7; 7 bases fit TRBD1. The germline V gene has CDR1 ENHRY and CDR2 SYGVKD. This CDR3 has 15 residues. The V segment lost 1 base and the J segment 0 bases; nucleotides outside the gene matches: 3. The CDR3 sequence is CAISEFQGDSYEQYF. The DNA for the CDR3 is TGTGCCATCAGTGAGTTCCAGGGGGACTCCTACGAGCAGTACTTC.

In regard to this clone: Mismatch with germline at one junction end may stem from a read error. The DNA for the CDR3 is TGTGCCTGGACGCCGGGAGTCTTC. Translating it yields CAWTPGVF. The chain recombines TRBV30 with TRBJ1-2; D unresolved. Germline V gives CDR1 GTSNPN, CDR2 SVGIG (reference sequence). The CDR3 totals 8 residues.